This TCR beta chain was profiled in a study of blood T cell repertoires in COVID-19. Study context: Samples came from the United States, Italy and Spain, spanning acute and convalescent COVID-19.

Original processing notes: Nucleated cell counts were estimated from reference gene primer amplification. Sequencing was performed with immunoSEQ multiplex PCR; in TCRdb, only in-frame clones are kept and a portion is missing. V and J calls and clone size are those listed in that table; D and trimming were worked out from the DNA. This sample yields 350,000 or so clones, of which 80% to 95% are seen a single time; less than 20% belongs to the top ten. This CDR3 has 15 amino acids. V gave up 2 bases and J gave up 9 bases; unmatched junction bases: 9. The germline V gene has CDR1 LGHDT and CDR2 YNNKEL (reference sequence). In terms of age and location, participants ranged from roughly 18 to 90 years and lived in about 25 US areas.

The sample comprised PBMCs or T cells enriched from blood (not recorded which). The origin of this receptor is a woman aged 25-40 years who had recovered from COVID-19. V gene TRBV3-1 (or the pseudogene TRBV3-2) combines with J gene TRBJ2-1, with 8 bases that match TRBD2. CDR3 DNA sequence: TGTGCCAGCAGCCAAAGTACTAGCGGCAGGGCTGAGCAGTTCTTC. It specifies CASSQSTSGRAEQFF.